The 18 T cell receptor beta chains below were found in one sample sequenced in a study of T-cell reconstitution after alpha-beta-depleted transplantation in children. The TCRbeta library was prepared with unique molecular identifiers. Via MiXCR, TCRdb re-called the PCR reads, giving one row per CDR3 protein. The repertoire holds hundreds of thousands of distinct CDR3 sequences, approximately 10% seen once, with 20% to 25% in the top ten. Sequencing was performed on peripheral blood, taken 180 days after TCRalphabeta/CD19-depleted stem cell transplant. These receptors all come from a male patient aged 2 to 9 who had a stem cell transplant for chronic granulomatous disease, so the T cells may come from the graft donor.

This clonotype was detected only a few times. V is TRBV7-8 and J is TRBJ2-3, with a weak D call TRBD2 (5 bases). Germline CDR1 reads SGHVS; CDR2 reads FQNEAQ. Deletions cut 5 bases from V and 0 bases from J, with 9 bases between. This CDR3 comprises 14 residues. CDR3 sequence reads: CASSPRRSTDTQYF. The CDR3 DNA follows: TGTGCCAGCAGCCCGCGGAGGAGCACAGATACGCAGTATTTT.

This clonotype came up many times. The chain employs TRBV3-1 and TRBJ2-7; 7 positions agree with TRBD2. J gave up 1 base and V 1 base, and 7 bases lay outside the gene matches. The germline V gene has CDR1 LGHDT and CDR2 YNNKEL (reference sequence). The CDR3 extends over 16 amino acids. In DNA, the CDR3 is TGTGCCAGCAGCCAAGCAGACGGGAGGAGGTCCTACGAGCAGTACTTC. Residues: CASSQADGRRSYEQYF.

In this sample, this clonotype turned up many times. J is TRBJ2-3 and V is TRBV20-1; D is possibly TRBD2 (5 bases). The V gene lost 5 bases and the J gene lost 4 bases, with 13 bases spanning the gap. Germline loops: CDR1 DFQATT, CDR2 SNEGSKA (reference sequence). There are 13 residues in the CDR3. The CDR3 nucleotides are TGCAGTGCTCCTCTAGGAGGCCCAGATACGCAGTATTTT. The encoded protein is CSAPLGGPDTQYF.

With respect to this clonotype: This may arise from a read error, as a much more abundant clone is one base away. The rearrangement joins TRBV5-1 to TRBJ1-1, with D possibly being TRBD1 (5 bases). Germline values: CDR1 SGHRS, CDR2 YFSETQ. With 3 bases removed from V and 3 bases from J, the gap between germline ends came to 12 bases. CDR3 length: 14 residues. The CDR3 protein is CASSSEQVDTEAFF. The CDR3 DNA is TGCGCCAGCAGCTCGGAACAGGTAGACACTGAAGCTTTCTTT.

This clonotype has ten or more counts. The chain recombines TRBV5-4 with TRBJ2-3; 8 bases line up with TRBD2. Germline V gene data show CDR1 as SGHNT and CDR2 as YYREEE (reference sequence). The CDR3 spans 15 residues. Trimming cost V 2 bases and J 3 bases; bases outside gene matches: 5. The CDR3: CASSFSGGLTDTQYF. The CDR3, as DNA: TGTGCCAGCAGCTTCTCGGGAGGGCTGACAGATACGCAGTATTTT.

This clonotype was counted many times. The gene calls are TRBV5-1 and TRBJ2-1, with D hard to call. This CDR3 has 15 residues. Germline CDR1 is SGHRS and CDR2 is YFSETQ. V gave up 1 base and J gave up 2 bases, with 10 bases separating them. The CDR3 DNA reads TGCGCCAGCAGCTTGAGCCCCCGTACCTACAATGAGCAGTTCTTC. Its protein is CASSLSPRTYNEQFF. Supplemented by reference TRBV5-1 and TRBJ2-1, the full variable domain reads KAGVTQTPRYLIKTRGQQVTLSCSPISGHRSVSWYQQTPGQGLQFLFEYFSETQRNKGNFPGRFSGRQFSNSRSEMNVSTLELGDSALYLCASSLSPRTYNEQFFGPGTRLTVL.

This clonotype has at least ten counts. This chain links TRBV20-1 with TRBJ2-7; 11 bases are shared with TRBD2. Looked up from germline, CDR1 is DFQATT and CDR2 is SNEGSKA (reference sequence). This CDR3 region has 16 residues. V lost 3 bases and J lost 5; bases outside the gene matches: 12. CDR3 nucleotides: TGCAGTGCTAGTCGGAATCTCCTAGCGGGAGGCCACGAGCAGTACTTC. It translates to CSASRNLLAGGHEQYF.

This clonotype was recorded at least ten times. CDR3 sequence reads: CASTRRAGSTKNIQYF. The CDR3 nucleotides read TGTGCCAGCACGAGAAGGGCAGGGTCTACCAAAAACATTCAGTACTTC. The chain couples TRBV28 to TRBJ2-4, with D possibly matching TRBD1 (5 bases). Germline V gene sequence: CDR1 MDHEN, CDR2 SYDVKM. Trimming took 7 bases from V and 2 from J, leaving 18 bases between them. The CDR3 has 16 amino acids.

This clonotype was counted ten times or more. V is TRBV20-1 and J is TRBJ2-5, with D perhaps TRBD2 (5 bases). This CDR3 has 16 amino acids. The germline V and J ends were trimmed by 1 base and 5 bases, with 20 bases remaining between them. Germline-derived CDR1 and CDR2 are DFQATT and SNEGSKA (reference sequence). DNA of the CDR3: TGCAGTGCTAGAGCTCTTCCGGGGTCTCAGAGGGAGACCCAGTACTTC. Its protein is CSARALPGSQRETQYF.

This clonotype was recorded many times. The J gene is TRBJ2-7, the V gene TRBV10-3; D unclear. The CDR3 length is 12 residues. Trimming cost V 10 bases and J 2 bases, with 12 bases left between them. Per the germline V gene, CDR1 is ENHRY and CDR2 is SYGVKD. DNA of the CDR3: TGTGCCACCCTCTCAATGACCTACGAGCAGTACTTC. Protein product: CATLSMTYEQYF.

This clonotype was found many times. The rearrangement joins TRBV7-2 to TRBJ2-4; maybe TRBD1 (5 bases). The germline V gene encodes CDR1 SGHTA and CDR2 FQGNSA. CDR3 size: 14 residues. V was trimmed by 1 base and J by 12 bases, leaving 16 bases between them. CDR3 in amino acids: CASSLDVRALNQYF. DNA of the CDR3: TGTGCCAGCAGCTTAGACGTCAGGGCACTGAATCAGTACTTC.

Notes on this clonotype: A single base separates this from a much larger clone, so it may be a read error. V is TRBV20-1 and J is TRBJ2-7; D ambiguous. Germline V CDR1 and CDR2: DFQATT, SNEGSKA (reference sequence). This CDR3 has 15 residues. Here the CDR3 DNA reads TGCAGTGCTAGAGATCCTCCGGGTTCCTCCTACGGGCAGTACTTC. It translates to CSARDPPGSSYGQYF.

Ten or more counts support this clonotype. The V gene is TRBV7-9, the J gene TRBJ2-5; 7 bases fit TRBD2. CDR1 is SEHNR and CDR2 is FQNEAQ in the germline V gene (reference sequence). The V and J ends lost 3 bases and 2 bases, in that order; junction bases with no gene match: 9. CDR3 length: 16 amino acids. The CDR3, as DNA: TGTGCCAGCAGCTTCACCGGGAGGAAAGTACAAGAGACCCAGTACTTC. This encodes CASSFTGRKVQETQYF.

This clonotype was recorded at least ten times. The V and J genes are TRBV20-1 and TRBJ2-5; the D is unclear. The CDR3 covers 13 residues. Trimming took off 1 base at V and 7 bases at J, with 13 bases between the two ends. Germline CDR1 and CDR2: DFQATT and SNEGSKA (reference sequence). CDR3 nucleotide sequence: TGCAGTGCTAGAGTAACGGTAGAAGGGACCCAGTACTTC. As protein: CSARVTVEGTQYF.

This clonotype was detected ten times or more. The rearrangement uses TRBV7-2 and TRBJ2-7; D call uncertain. This CDR3 region has 13 residues. Germline CDR1 reads SGHTA; CDR2 reads FQGNSA. V was cut by 4 bases and J by 2 bases, with 9 bases left in between. This chain's CDR3 is CASSSNFPYEQYF. In DNA form, the CDR3 reads TGTGCCAGCAGCTCCAACTTCCCCTACGAGCAGTACTTC.

This clonotype has a count of ten or more. The chain has TRBV5-1 and TRBJ2-2; D not certain. Germline V gene data show CDR1 as SGHRS and CDR2 as YFSETQ. CDR3 size: 14 residues. Trimming left V 2 bases short and J 7 bases short, with 12 bases between. The CDR3 region has the DNA TGCGCCAGCAGCTTAGGGCCCCCCATCGGGGAGCTGTTTTTT. Translation gives CASSLGPPIGELFF.

This clonotype was picked up a small number of times. V gene TRBV30 combines with J gene TRBJ2-7; D is unresolved. Trimming removed 1 base at V and 0 bases at J, with 19 bases between. This CDR3 contains 17 residues. CDR1 and CDR2 (germline): GTSNPN, SVGIG (reference sequence). Here the CDR3 reads CAWSETVRDLGSYEQYF. The CDR3 DNA sequence: TGTGCCTGGAGTGAAACCGTCCGTGACTTGGGCTCCTACGAGCAGTACTTC.

At least ten counts were recorded for this clonotype. The chain links TRBV7-2 to TRBJ2-1; the match to TRBD1 covers 7 bases. The junction had 14 bases not matched to a gene; V was cut back by 5 bases and J by 7 bases. The CDR3 has 16 amino acids. The germline gives CDR1 SGHTA, CDR2 FQGNSA. The CDR3, as DNA: TGTGCCAGCAGCCTCCAGGCTAGACAGGGCAGGAATGAGCAGTTCTTC. Its protein product is CASSLQARQGRNEQFF.